The present TCR beta chain was sequenced within a study of cytomegalovirus exposure and HLA in healthy donors. Study details: An early release of data contained about 85 million unique TCRs, which came from HLA-typed donors.

Details on this clone: Its antigen is not known.

PCR amplification relied on 60 Vbeta primers (plus 13 Jbeta primers). Profiling relied on immunoSEQ multiplex PCR, and the TCRdb table lists in-frame clones only, not all of them. This table holds around 75,000 clones, more than 75% found once. With V trimmed by 2 bases and J by 5 bases, 4 bases remained unmatched. This CDR3 has 14 residues. Germline assignment: CDR1 SGHAT and CDR2 FQDESV (reference sequence). Findings and limits, study-wide: CMV serostatus alone was available as immune exposure information.

The chain is built from TRBV11-1 and TRBJ2-5; 8 bases agree with TRBD2. The TCR comes from a man aged 40-50 years in good health and CMV-seronegative. Sequences were obtained from PBMCs. In DNA, the CDR3 is TGTGCCAGCAGCTTACAGCGGGGGCGGGAGACCCAGTACTTC. Translation gives CASSLQRGRETQYF.